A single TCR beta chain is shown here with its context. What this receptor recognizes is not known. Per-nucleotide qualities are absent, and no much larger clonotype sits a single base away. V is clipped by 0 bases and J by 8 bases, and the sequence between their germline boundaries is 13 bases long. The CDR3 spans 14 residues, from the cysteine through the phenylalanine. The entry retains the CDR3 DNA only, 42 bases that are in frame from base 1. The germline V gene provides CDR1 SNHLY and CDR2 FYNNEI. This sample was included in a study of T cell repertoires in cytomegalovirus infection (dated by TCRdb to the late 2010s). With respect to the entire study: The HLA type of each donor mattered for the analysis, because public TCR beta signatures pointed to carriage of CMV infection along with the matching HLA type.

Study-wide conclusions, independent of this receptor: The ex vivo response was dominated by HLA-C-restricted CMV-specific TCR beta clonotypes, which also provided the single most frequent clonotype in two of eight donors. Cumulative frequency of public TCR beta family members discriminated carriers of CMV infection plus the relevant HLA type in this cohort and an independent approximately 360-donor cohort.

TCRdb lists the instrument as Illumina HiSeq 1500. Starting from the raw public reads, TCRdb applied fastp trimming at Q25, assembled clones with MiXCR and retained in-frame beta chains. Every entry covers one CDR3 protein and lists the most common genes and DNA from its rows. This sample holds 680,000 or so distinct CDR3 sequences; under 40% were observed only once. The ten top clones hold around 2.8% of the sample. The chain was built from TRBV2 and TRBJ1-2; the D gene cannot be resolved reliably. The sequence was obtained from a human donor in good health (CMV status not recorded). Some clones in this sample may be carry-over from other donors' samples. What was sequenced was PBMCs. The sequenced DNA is TGTGCCAGCAGTGAAGCGAATTTGTCGTTCGGCTACACCTTC. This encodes CASSEANLSFGYTF.